These 27 T cell receptor beta chains share one sample of origin, sequenced in a study of T-cell reconstitution after alpha-beta-depleted transplantation in children. The TCRbeta library was prepared with unique molecular identifiers. TCRdb re-derived calls from the PCR reads in MiXCR, one entry per CDR3 protein. The table has some 350,000 distinct CDR3 sequences, 10% seen once; the top ten hold approximately 2.3%. The sequencing here drew on PBMCs from the stem cell graft donor, taken from the stem cell graft. The source is a human donor who donated a stem cell graft to a child with acute lymphoblastic leukemia.

This rearrangement joins TRBV6-2 or TRBV6-3 to TRBJ2-1; the match to TRBD1 covers 7 bases. The V gene's germline CDR1 is MNHEY and CDR2 SVGEGT. This CDR3 region has 12 residues. V lost 7 bases, J lost 7 bases, and 4 bases stayed unmatched. CDR3 DNA: TGTGCCAGCACCTACAGGGGTAATGAGCAGTTCTTC. Protein: CASTYRGNEQFF.

V gene TRBV28 combines with J gene TRBJ2-5, with D hard to call. CDR1 and CDR2 (germline): MDHEN, SYDVKM. The ends were cut back, 8 bases at V and 5 bases at J, with 12 bases in the middle. The CDR3 length is 12 residues. This CDR3 reads CASRPNGETQYF. For the CDR3, the DNA is TGTGCCAGCCGTCCGAATGGGGAGACCCAGTACTTC.

The chain carries TRBV6-2 or TRBV6-3 and TRBJ2-7; TRBD2 matches at 9 bases. CDR3 length: 14 residues. The trim removed 6 bases at V and 4 bases at J, leaving 7 bases unmatched. Looked up from germline, CDR1 is MNHEY and CDR2 is SVGEGT. The DNA of the CDR3 is TGTGCCAGCAGGCTTAGCGGGAGTCCGTACGAGCAGTACTTC. Protein product: CASRLSGSPYEQYF.

In this sample, this clonotype turned up many times. The chain is built from TRBV5-6 and TRBJ2-7, with D unclear. Trimming removed 4 bases at V and 3 bases at J, with 14 bases between. Germline CDR1 and CDR2: SGHDT and YYEEEE. There are 14 residues in the CDR3. CDR3 protein: CASSPPDVNYEQYF. The CDR3 DNA sequence: TGTGCCAGCAGCCCCCCCGACGTAAACTACGAGCAGTACTTC.

This clonotype was seen more than once but under ten times. The genes are TRBV7-3 and TRBJ2-7, with 11 bases that match TRBD2. The CDR3 contains 21 residues. CDR1 is SGHTA and CDR2 is FQGTGA in the germline V gene. V shed 5 bases, J shed 1 base, and the junction held 22 bases outside the gene matches. As DNA, the CDR3 is TGTGCCAGCAGCATAAGTATGGGACATACGGGACTAGCGGTTATATCCTACGAGCAGTACTTC. Its translation is CASSISMGHTGLAVISYEQYF.

This clonotype was observed a few times. This chain connects TRBV10-3 to TRBJ2-1, with unresolved D. Germline V lookup: CDR1 ENHRY, CDR2 SYGVKD. CDR3 length equals 12 residues. The V end lost 4 bases, the J end lost 5 bases, and 6 bases lay between the germline ends. The CDR3 DNA follows: TGTGCCATCAGTGCCTCAAACAATGAGCAGTTCTTC. Amino acids: CAISASNNEQFF.

The CDR3 loop reads CSVEITSGGYEQYF. The CDR3 DNA reads TGCAGCGTTGAGATTACTAGCGGGGGCTACGAGCAGTACTTC. The chain couples TRBV29-1 to TRBJ2-7; 11 bases agree with TRBD2. Unmatched junction bases numbered 4, after V lost 3 bases and J lost 3 bases. CDR3 length: 14 residues. Germline values: CDR1 SQVTM, CDR2 ANQGSEA.

This clonotype has just a few counts. The chain combines TRBV5-1 with TRBJ2-2, with D unclear. Germline V CDR1 and CDR2: SGHRS, YFSETQ. V gave up 1 base and J gave up 5 bases, with 9 bases separating them. The CDR3 contains 14 residues. The CDR3 sequence: CASSLSQSTGELFF. For the CDR3, the DNA is TGCGCCAGCAGCTTGTCACAGTCTACCGGGGAGCTGTTTTTT.

This clonotype was seen a few times. The chain has TRBV7-3 and TRBJ2-1; the D is unclear. Trimming removed 5 bases from V and 6 bases from J, with 17 bases in between. This CDR3 is 15 amino acids long. CDR1 and CDR2 from the germline V gene are SGHTA and FQGTGA. As DNA, the CDR3 is TGTGCCAGCAGCCTGGGGATAGAAAGAGGCAATGAGCAGTTCTTC. It translates to CASSLGIERGNEQFF.

This clonotype was counted a few times. This chain links TRBV30 with TRBJ2-1, with D perhaps given as TRBD1 or TRBD2 (5 bases each). In germline, CDR1 is GTSNPN, CDR2 SVGIG (reference sequence). The CDR3 sequence is 11 residues long. Between the trimmed V and J ends, which lost 5 bases and 13 bases, there was a span of 15 bases. The CDR3 spells CAWGNLGTQFF. The CDR3 DNA is TGTGCCTGGGGTAATTTAGGGACCCAGTTCTTC.

The chain combines TRBV4-1 with TRBJ2-1; 10 nucleotides agree with TRBD2. The CDR3 consists of 21 residues. Unmatched junction bases numbered 22, after V lost 4 bases and J lost 4 bases. CDR1 MGHRA and CDR2 YSYEKL come from the germline V gene. This CDR3 reads CASSRLRVLAGELLVYNEQFF. In DNA form, the CDR3 reads TGCGCCAGCAGCCGGCTCCGCGTGCTAGCGGGAGAACTTTTGGTGTACAATGAGCAGTTCTTC.

This clonotype was picked up many times. The chain recombines TRBV4-1 with TRBJ2-3; 7 nucleotides line up with TRBD2. The ends lost 4 bases at V and 3 bases at J; junction bases unmatched: 7. Germline V CDR1 and CDR2: MGHRA, YSYEKL. This CDR3 spans 15 amino acids. Written as DNA, the CDR3 is TGCGCCAGCAGCCCCCAGGCGGGAGAGACAGATACGCAGTATTTT. Protein sequence: CASSPQAGETDTQYF.

This clonotype was detected ten times or more. This rearrangement joins TRBV5-1 to TRBJ1-2; D is uncertain. The V gene's germline CDR1 is SGHRS and CDR2 YFSETQ. CDR3 size: 15 residues. V was clipped by 6 bases and J by 6 bases, with 21 bases between them. CDR3 in amino acids: CASTSEGRPLDGYTF. CDR3 nucleotide sequence: TGCGCCAGCACCTCTGAGGGCAGGCCTCTGGATGGCTACACCTTC.

This clonotype was counted a single time. Its ends do not fully match the called genes, so a read error is possible. This chain joins TRBV5-8 and TRBJ1-1, with D possibly being TRBD1 (5 bases). Germline V lookup: CDR1 SGHTS, CDR2 YDEGEE. This CDR3 comprises 13 residues. CDR3 region: CTSRETGNTEAFF. DNA for the CDR3: TGTACCAGCAGGGAAACTGGGAACACTGAAGCTTTCTTT.

This clonotype was seen many times. This chain connects TRBV20-1 to TRBJ2-7; 8 bases match TRBD1. CDR3 size: 13 residues. J lost 4 bases, V lost 7 bases, and 9 bases had no gene match. Germline-derived CDR1 and CDR2 are DFQATT and SNEGSKA (reference sequence). The CDR3 here is CSVNGQGAYEQYF. The DNA for the CDR3 is TGCAGTGTTAACGGACAGGGAGCGTACGAGCAGTACTTC.

The chain employs TRBV3-1 and TRBJ2-2; a weak D match, TRBD2 (6 bases). Looked up from germline, CDR1 is LGHDT and CDR2 is YNNKEL (reference sequence). V lost 4 bases, J lost 0 bases, and 15 bases lay in between. This CDR3 is built from 17 residues. CDR3 sequence reads: CASSPAEPSANTGELFF. The CDR3 nucleotides are TGTGCCAGCAGCCCCGCTGAGCCTAGCGCGAACACCGGGGAGCTGTTTTTT.

Many counts were recorded for this clonotype. The chain carries TRBV7-9 and TRBJ2-1, with 11 bases lining up with TRBD1. The CDR3 contains 16 residues. V was pared by 4 bases and J by 6 bases, with 8 bases of the junction left unmatched. CDR1 is SEHNR, CDR2 FQNEAQ, per germline (reference sequence). Here the CDR3 reads CASSSLPGQGGNEQFF. CDR3 bases: TGTGCCAGCAGCTCCCTTCCGGGACAGGGGGGCAATGAGCAGTTCTTC. The variable domain in full, completed from reference TRBV7-9 and TRBJ2-1, reads DTGVSQNPRHKITKRGQNVTFRCDPISEHNRLYWYRQTLGQGPEFLTYFQNEAQLEKSRLLSDRFSAERPKGSFSTLEIQRTEQGDSAMYLCASSSLPGQGGNEQFFGPGTRLTVL.

This clonotype has just a few counts. V usage is TRBV5-1 and J usage is TRBJ2-6; D is unclear. V lost 6 bases, J lost 11 bases, and 21 bases lay in between. The CDR3 covers 15 residues. Germline CDR1 and CDR2: SGHRS and YFSETQ. The CDR3 DNA reads as TGCGCCAGCAAGGCGATGAAGGCTGGTGTCGACGTCCTGACTTTC. As protein: CASKAMKAGVDVLTF.

The chain uses TRBV11-2 and TRBJ1-1; D is undetermined. V was shortened by 2 bases and J by 7 bases, with 5 bases between the two germline ends. This CDR3 comprises 11 residues. Germline V gene sequence: CDR1 SGHAT, CDR2 FQNNGV. CDR3 sequence: CASSLFGEAFF. The CDR3 DNA reads as TGTGCCAGCAGCTTATTTGGTGAAGCTTTCTTT.

This clonotype has only a few counts. The V gene is TRBV4-1, the J gene TRBJ2-1, with 7 bases aligning to TRBD2. V lost 2 bases, J lost 1 base, and 14 bases stayed unmatched. Germline CDR1 is MGHRA and CDR2 is YSYEKL. The CDR3 has 19 amino acids. CDR3 sequence: CASSQSSTSVPPSYNEQFF. CDR3 DNA sequence: TGCGCCAGCAGCCAATCGTCAACTAGCGTACCACCGTCCTACAATGAGCAGTTCTTC.

Only a few counts were recorded for this clonotype. The CDR3 loop reads CSVNRGFHGYTF. In nucleotides, the CDR3 is TGCAGTGTTAACAGAGGGTTTCATGGCTACACCTTC. The rearrangement joins TRBV20-1 to TRBJ1-2; D is unclear. Germline V lookup: CDR1 DFQATT, CDR2 SNEGSKA (reference sequence). CDR3 length: 12 residues. V lost 7 bases, J lost 6 bases, and 15 bases lay in between.

In its sample, this clonotype was seen a few times. J is TRBJ1-5 and V is TRBV12-3 or TRBV12-4; TRBD1 is a possible D gene (5 bases). The CDR3 spans 15 residues. V was shortened by 2 bases and J by 7 bases, with 15 bases between the two germline ends. The CDR3 nucleotides read TGTGCCAGCAGTTTATTGGGCTGGCGGACACAGCCCCAGCATTTT. As protein: CASSLLGWRTQPQHF.

This clonotype was found a few times. V and J are TRBV6-5 and TRBJ2-5; 12 bases map to TRBD2. CDR1 MNHEY and CDR2 SVGAGI come from the germline V gene. The CDR3 has 13 residues. V was pared by 5 bases and J by 13 bases, with 8 bases of the junction left unmatched. CDR3 protein: CASSLWTSGTPYF. Here the CDR3 DNA reads TGTGCCAGCAGTCTATGGACTAGCGGGACTCCGTACTTC.

This clonotype was recorded once. The rearrangement links TRBV18 to TRBJ2-7; TRBD1 is a possible D gene (6 bases). This CDR3 has 15 amino acids. V dropped 2 bases and J dropped 2 bases, with 13 bases sitting between them. Germline V gene lookup returns CDR1 KGHSH and CDR2 LQKENI. CDR3 coding DNA: TGTGCCAGCTCACCAGGCGGACAGACAGCCTACGAGCAGTACTTC. This codes for CASSPGGQTAYEQYF.

This clonotype has a count of ten or more. V is TRBV14 and J is TRBJ1-1; D is uncertain. V gave up 1 base and J gave up 0 bases, with 3 bases separating them. The CDR3 runs 13 residues. Germline lookup yields CDR1 SGHDN and CDR2 FVKESK. The CDR3 coding sequence is TGTGCCAGCAGCCAAGGAGTGAACACTGAAGCTTTCTTT. It encodes CASSQGVNTEAFF.

This clonotype was observed a few times. V usage is TRBV18 and J usage is TRBJ1-1; D unclear. The germline CDR1 and CDR2 sequences are KGHSH and LQKENI. V gave up 3 bases and J gave up 4 bases, with 18 bases separating them. This CDR3 has 16 residues. The DNA for the CDR3 is TGTGCCAGCTCACCCGTTGTCCCAGACGAGGGCACTGAAGCTTTCTTT. Protein sequence: CASSPVVPDEGTEAFF.

The gene calls are TRBV9 and TRBJ1-5; D is perhaps TRBD1 (6 bases). Trimming shortened V by 3 bases and J by 4 bases, and 11 bases separated the two germline ends. Germline V gene lookup returns CDR1 SGDLS and CDR2 YYNGEE. The length of the CDR3 is 14 residues. DNA for the CDR3: TGTGCCAGCAGCGGAGGACAGCCAAATCAGCCCCAGCATTTT. This sequence encodes CASSGGQPNQPQHF. Looking up the rest from reference TRBV9 and TRBJ1-5 gives the full variable domain: DSGVTQTPKHLITATGQRVTLRCSPRSGDLSVYWYQQSLDQGLQFLIQYYNGEERAKGNILERFSAQQFPDLHSELNLSSLELGDSALYFCASSGGQPNQPQHFGDGTRLSIL.